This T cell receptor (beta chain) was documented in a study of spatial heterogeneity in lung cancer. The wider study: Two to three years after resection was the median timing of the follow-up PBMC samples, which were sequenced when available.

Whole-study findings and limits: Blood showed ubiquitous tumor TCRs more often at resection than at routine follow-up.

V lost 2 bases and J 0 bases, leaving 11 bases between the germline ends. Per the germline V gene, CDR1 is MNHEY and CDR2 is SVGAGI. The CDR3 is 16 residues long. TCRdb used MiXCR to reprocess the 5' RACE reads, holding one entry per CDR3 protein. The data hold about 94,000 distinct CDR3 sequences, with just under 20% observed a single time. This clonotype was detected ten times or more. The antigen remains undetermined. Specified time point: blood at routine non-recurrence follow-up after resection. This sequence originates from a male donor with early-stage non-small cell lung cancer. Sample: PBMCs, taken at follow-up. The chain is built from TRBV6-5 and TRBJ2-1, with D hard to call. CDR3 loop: CASSYDHGNSYNEQFF. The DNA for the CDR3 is TGTGCCAGCAGTTACGATCATGGTAACTCCTACAATGAGCAGTTCTTC.